These T cell receptor beta chains were read from a single sample in a study of cytomegalovirus exposure and HLA in healthy donors. Sequencing used immunoSEQ multiplex PCR; TCRdb keeps in-frame clones, though not all of them. In the table there are about 98,000 clones, around 88% of which are singletons. The material sequenced was PBMCs. Source of these receptors: a woman aged 30 to 39 in good health and CMV-seronegative. Both conserved end residues are part of each CDR3. The order of the fields is D gene, J gene, V gene, clone size, CDR3 length, CDR3 protein, CDR3 DNA. The D gene is left open where the match is weak. Some rows have no size entry. The others give once, few or many, or a class for an expanded clone.

>TRBD1|TRBJ2-1|TRBV11-2|NA|13
CASSLRGLNEQFF
TGTGCCAGCAGCTTAAGGGGGCTAAATGAGCAGTTCTTC
>TRBD1|TRBJ1-2|TRBV2|NA|14
CASSPWTGSGGYTF
TGTGCCAGCAGTCCCTGGACAGGGTCAGGTGGCTACACCTTC
>TRBD2|TRBJ2-5|TRBV5-6|NA|16
CASSLELAGRGETQYF
TGTGCCAGCAGCCTGGAGCTAGCGGGGCGCGGGGAGACCCAGTACTTC
>NA|TRBJ2-7|TRBV7-2|NA|15
CASSLNGGDSYEQYF
TGTGCCAGCAGCTTAAACGGCGGGGACTCCTACGAGCAGTACTTC
>TRBD1|TRBJ1-1|TRBV5-6|NA|14
CASSSQGAGGFAFF
TGTGCCAGCAGCTCCCAGGGGGCAGGGGGCTTTGCTTTCTTT
>TRBD2|TRBJ2-1|TRBV9|NA|16
CASSAHGTSGPNEQFF
TGTGCCAGCAGCGCACACGGGACTAGCGGCCCCAATGAGCAGTTCTTC
>TRBD2|TRBJ2-2|TRBV6-4|NA|17
CASSALAGATNTGELFF
TGTGCCAGCAGTGCGCTAGCGGGCGCAACGAACACCGGGGAGCTGTTTTTT
>TRBD2|TRBJ2-3|TRBV13|NA|18
CASSLEILAGGGTDTQYF
TGTGCCAGCAGCTTAGAAATCCTAGCGGGAGGGGGCACAGATACGCAGTATTTT
>NA|TRBJ2-3|TRBV7-3|NA|14
CASSLTGSTDTQYF
TGTGCCAGCAGCTTAACGGGCAGCACAGATACGCAGTATTTT
>NA|TRBJ1-5|TRBV5-6|NA|15
CARSSGGGSNQPQHF
TGTGCCCGCAGCTCTGGGGGGGGGAGCAATCAGCCCCAGCATTTT
>TRBD2|TRBJ2-7|TRBV27|NA|18
CASSLYPPTSGRHDEQYF
TGTGCCAGCAGTTTATACCCCCCGACTAGCGGGAGGCACGACGAGCAGTACTTC
>NA|TRBJ2-2|TRBV5-1|NA|15
CASSFRTPNTGELFF
TGCGCCAGCAGCTTCCGGACACCGAACACCGGGGAGCTGTTTTTT
>TRBD1|TRBJ1-2|TRBV27|once|14
CASSKDRGDYGYTF
TGTGCCAGCAGCAAGGACAGGGGTGACTATGGCTACACCTTC
>TRBD1|TRBJ2-1|TRBV27|NA|13
CASRTGQINEQFF
TGTGCCAGCAGAACGGGACAGATCAATGAGCAGTTCTTC
>TRBD1|TRBJ2-7|TRBV18|NA|16
CASSPPESRGRAEQYF
TGTGCCAGCTCACCGCCCGAGTCCAGGGGGCGGGCCGAGCAGTACTTC
>NA|TRBJ2-3|TRBV6-1|NA|15
CASRREGVFPDTQYF
TGTGCCAGCAGAAGGGAGGGGGTGTTCCCAGATACGCAGTATTTT
>NA|TRBJ1-1|TRBV7-2|NA|16
CASSLDSAGPNTEAFF
TGTGCCAGCAGCTTAGATTCAGCAGGGCCGAACACTGAAGCTTTCTTT
>NA|TRBJ1-1|TRBV4-2|NA|14
CASSQAGGNTEAFF
TGTGCCAGCAGCCAAGCCGGAGGAAACACTGAAGCTTTCTTT
>TRBD1|TRBJ2-5|TRBV28|NA|16
CASRHGGTGGQETQYF
TGTGCCAGCAGGCACGGCGGGACAGGGGGCCAAGAGACCCAGTACTTC
>NA|TRBJ1-2|TRBV6-1|few|14
CASSEGTANYGYTF
TGTGCCAGCAGTGAAGGGACAGCTAACTATGGCTACACCTTC
>NA|TRBJ2-5|TRBV9|NA|15
CASSAPGVGQETQYF
TGTGCCAGCAGCGCCCCCGGGGTCGGTCAAGAGACCCAGTACTTC
>NA|TRBJ1-5|TRBV27|NA|18
CASSPTPVGGAGNQPQHF
TGTGCCAGCAGTCCGACCCCTGTAGGGGGTGCTGGCAATCAGCCCCAGCATTTT
>NA|TRBJ2-7|TRBV9|NA|16
CASSPLTTGGPYEQYF
TGTGCCAGCAGCCCACTGACCACAGGAGGGCCTTACGAGCAGTACTTC
>TRBD2|TRBJ2-7|TRBV9|NA|15
CASSVAGGDSYEQYF
TGTGCCAGCAGCGTAGCCGGGGGGGACTCCTACGAGCAGTACTTC
>TRBD1|TRBJ1-2|TRBV6-1|NA|14
CASKSKGAGYGYTF
TGTGCCAGCAAGAGTAAGGGGGCGGGCTATGGCTACACCTTC